This paragraph reports one T cell receptor beta chain. Its target is unknown. The CDR3 covers 15 residues. The data stem from a study of shared clonotypes between healthy human individuals. Study results and caveats: The study found about 4.6% of naive CD4 clonotypes shared across several donors. Rarefaction curves obtained for sorted subsets showed sequencing incomplete despite large depth. Among non-shared clonotypes, generation probabilities were lower than among those shared by all four donors.

Clones were sequenced by immunoSEQ multiplex PCR, and TCRdb holds only the in-frame ones, with some missing. The table records over a million clones, roughly 98.5% of them present only once. The sample taken for sequencing was naive CD4+ T cells sorted from blood. The subset was: CD45RA+ positively selected. This TCR derives from a man aged 30 to 39 in good health. The chain couples TRBV1 to TRBJ2-7; whether TRBD2, the table's D call, matches the DNA was not checked. TRBV1 corresponds to a pseudogene. The chain's CDR3 is CTSSRFLAESYEQYF. Here the CDR3 DNA reads TGCACCAGCAGCCGTTTTCTAGCGGAGAGCTACGAGCAGTACTTC.